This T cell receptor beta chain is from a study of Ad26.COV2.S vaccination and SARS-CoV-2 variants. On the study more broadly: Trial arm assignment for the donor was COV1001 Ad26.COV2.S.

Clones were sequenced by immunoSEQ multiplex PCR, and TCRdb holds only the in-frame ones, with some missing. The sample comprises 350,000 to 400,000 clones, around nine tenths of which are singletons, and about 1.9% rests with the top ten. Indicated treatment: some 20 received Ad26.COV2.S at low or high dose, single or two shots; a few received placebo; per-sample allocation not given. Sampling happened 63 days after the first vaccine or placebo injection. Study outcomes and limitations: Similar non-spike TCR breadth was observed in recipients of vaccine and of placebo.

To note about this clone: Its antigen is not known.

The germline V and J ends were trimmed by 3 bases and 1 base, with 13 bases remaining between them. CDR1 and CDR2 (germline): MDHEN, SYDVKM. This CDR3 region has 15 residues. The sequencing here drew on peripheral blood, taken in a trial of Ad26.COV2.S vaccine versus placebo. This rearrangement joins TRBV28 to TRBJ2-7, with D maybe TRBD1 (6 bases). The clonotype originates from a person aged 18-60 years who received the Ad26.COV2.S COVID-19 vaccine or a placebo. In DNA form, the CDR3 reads TGTGCCAGCAGTTTGGGGGCTATAAGATCCTACGAGCAGTACTTC. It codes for CASSLGAIRSYEQYF.